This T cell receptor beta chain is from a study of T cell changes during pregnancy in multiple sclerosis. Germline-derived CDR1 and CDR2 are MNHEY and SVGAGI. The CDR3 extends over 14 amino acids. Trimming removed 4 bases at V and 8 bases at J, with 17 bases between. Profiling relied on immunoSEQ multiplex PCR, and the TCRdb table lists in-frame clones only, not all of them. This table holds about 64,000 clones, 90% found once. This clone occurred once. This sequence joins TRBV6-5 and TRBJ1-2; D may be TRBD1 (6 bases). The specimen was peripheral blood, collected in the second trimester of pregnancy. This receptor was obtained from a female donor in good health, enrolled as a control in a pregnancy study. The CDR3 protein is CASSLRGGVWGYTF. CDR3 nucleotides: TGTGCCAGCAGTTTACGAGGGGGGGTTTGGGGCTACACCTTC.